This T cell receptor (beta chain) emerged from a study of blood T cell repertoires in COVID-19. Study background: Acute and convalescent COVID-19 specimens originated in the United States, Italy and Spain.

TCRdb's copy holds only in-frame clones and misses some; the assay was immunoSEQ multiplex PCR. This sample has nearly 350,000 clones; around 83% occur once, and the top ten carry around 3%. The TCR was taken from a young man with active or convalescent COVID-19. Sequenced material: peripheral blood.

The CDR3 reads CSVSETSGRAEQFF. The CDR3 DNA sequence: TGCAGCGTTTCTGAGACTAGCGGGAGGGCTGAGCAGTTCTTC. The chain carries TRBV29-1 and TRBJ2-1, with 14 bases fitting TRBD2. V shed 5 bases and J 9 bases; nucleotides not matched to a gene: 6. From germline, CDR1 is SQVTM and CDR2 ANQGSEA. This CDR3 region has 14 residues.